This entry lists 18 T cell receptor beta chains sequenced from one sample in a study of shared clonotypes between healthy human individuals. Produced via immunoSEQ multiplex PCR; TCRdb's table is partial and in-frame only. The sample lists around 1.6 million clones, 95% to 99% occurring once. Sequencing was performed on naive CD4+ T cells sorted from blood. This sample's subset: CD45RA+ positively selected. The receptors were gathered from a man aged 30 to 39 in good health.

The gene calls are TRBV5-6 and TRBJ2-5; 8 bases line up with TRBD1. The CDR3 is 15 residues long. Germline CDR1 is SGHDT and CDR2 is YYEEEE. With 4 bases clipped from V and 6 bases from J, the junction kept 11 bases outside the gene matches. The CDR3, as DNA: TGTGCCAGCAGCCAATATAGCAGGGGGCGCAAGACCCAGTACTTC. It codes for CASSQYSRGRKTQYF.

This chain uses TRBV14 with TRBJ2-1; D is undetermined. There are 15 residues in the CDR3. V lost 4 bases and J 0 bases, leaving 10 bases between the germline ends. Looked up from germline, CDR1 is SGHDN and CDR2 is FVKESK. The CDR3 DNA reads as TGTGCCAGCAGCCCCCGCGTAGGCTCCTACAATGAGCAGTTCTTC. Translating gives CASSPRVGSYNEQFF. The complete variable domain, with remaining parts taken from reference TRBV14 and TRBJ2-1, reads EAGVTQFPSHSVIEKGQTVTLRCDPISGHDNLYWYRRVMGKEIKFLLHFVKESKQDESGMPNNRFLAERTGGTYSTLKVQPAELEDSGVYFCASSPRVGSYNEQFFGPGTRLTVL.

Note on this clone: Other DNA sequences in this sample translate to the same CDR3. This chain uses TRBV6-5 with TRBJ1-5; D perhaps matches TRBD1 (6 bases). The V end was cut by 0 bases, the J end by 7 bases, with 7 bases between. The germline CDR1 and CDR2 sequences are MNHEY and SVGAGI. The length of the CDR3 is 13 residues. CDR3 coding DNA: TGTGCCAGCAGTTACTCAAGGGGGCAGCCCCAGCATTTT. This codes for CASSYSRGQPQHF.

The rearrangement links TRBV6-7 to TRBJ1-2; 7 positions agree with TRBD1. TRBV6-7 counts as an open reading frame of uncertain function. The CDR3 covers 15 residues. V dropped 6 bases and J dropped 3; count of bases not matched to a gene: 10. DNA of the CDR3: TGTGCCAGCAGCACCAGAGAGGGGGCGCACTATGGCTACACCTTC. It is translated as CASSTREGAHYGYTF.

The chain recombines TRBV19 with TRBJ2-7; D unclear. V was clipped by 5 bases and J by 3 bases, with 11 bases between them. Germline values: CDR1 LNHDA, CDR2 SQIVND (reference sequence). The CDR3 covers 13 residues. The CDR3 loop reads CASSRSVGYEQYF. Here the CDR3 DNA reads TGTGCCAGTAGTCGCTCGGTGGGCTACGAGCAGTACTTC. The whole variable domain, remainder taken from reference TRBV19 and TRBJ2-7, is DGGITQSPKYLFRKEGQNVTLSCEQNLNHDAMYWYRQDPGQGLRLIYYSQIVNDFQKGDIAEGYSVSREKKESFPLTVTSAQKNPTAFYLCASSRSVGYEQYFGPGTRLTVT.

V is TRBV7-8 and J is TRBJ1-2, with 7 positions matching TRBD1. The CDR3 is 14 amino acids. J lost 4 bases, V lost 3 bases, and 5 bases had no gene match. In germline, CDR1 is SGHVS, CDR2 FQNEAQ. In DNA, the CDR3 is TGTGCCAGCAGCTTCCAGGGGGAGAGCTATGGCTACACCTTC. Its protein is CASSFQGESYGYTF.

As for this clone: The sample holds other DNA sequences that translate to the same CDR3. This sequence joins TRBV18 and TRBJ2-7; 8 bases match TRBD1. The V and J ends lost 3 bases and 3 bases, in that order; junction bases with no gene match: 4. Germline V gene sequence: CDR1 KGHSH, CDR2 LQKENI. This CDR3 contains 14 residues. The CDR3 sequence is CASSPGTGDYEQYF. CDR3 DNA: TGTGCCAGCTCACCGGGGACAGGAGACTACGAGCAGTACTTC.

The V call is TRBV25-1, the J call TRBJ2-7; perhaps TRBD1 as D (5 bases). V was pared by 1 base and J by 5 bases, with 18 bases between. Germline loops: CDR1 MGHDK, CDR2 SYGVNS. The CDR3 is 16 amino acids. CDR3 nucleotides: TGTGCCAGCAGTGAATTCGGGCAGGGCTTGAGGAACGAGCAGTACTTC. Amino acid sequence: CASSEFGQGLRNEQYF.

V usage is TRBV14 and J usage is TRBJ2-4, with 10 bases that match TRBD2. The CDR3 covers 16 residues. After removal of 6 bases from V and 2 bases from J, the junction contained 7 bases not matched to a gene. Germline V gene lookup returns CDR1 SGHDN and CDR2 FVKESK. The CDR3 is CASSRAGGPTKNIQYF. As DNA, the CDR3 is TGTGCCAGCAGTCGAGCGGGAGGGCCGACCAAAAACATTCAGTACTTC. The full variable domain, in which reference TRBV14 and TRBJ2-4 provide the parts outside the CDR3, is EAGVTQFPSHSVIEKGQTVTLRCDPISGHDNLYWYRRVMGKEIKFLLHFVKESKQDESGMPNNRFLAERTGGTYSTLKVQPAELEDSGVYFCASSRAGGPTKNIQYFGAGTRLSVL.

The chain joins TRBV15 to TRBJ2-3, with 9 bases that match TRBD1. Germline V gives CDR1 LNHNV, CDR2 YYDKDF (reference sequence). The CDR3 is 14 residues long. Losses at the gene ends were 9 bases for V and 6 bases for J; bases not matched to a gene: 10. The CDR3 nucleotides read TGTGCCACTGGGGGGACAGGGTTAAGGGATACGCAGTATTTT. The encoded protein is CATGGTGLRDTQYF. The full variable domain, in which reference TRBV15 and TRBJ2-3 provide the parts outside the CDR3, is DAMVIQNPRYQVTQFGKPVTLSCSQTLNHNVMYWYQQKSSQAPKLLFHYYDKDFNNEADTPDNFQSRRPNTSFCFLDIRSPGLGDTAMYLCATGGTGLRDTQYFGPGTRLTVL.

The chain has TRBV5-1 and TRBJ2-4, with a tentative D call TRBD1 (6 bases). The CDR3 is made up of 13 amino acids. V was clipped by 0 bases and J by 9 bases, with 10 bases between them. Germline CDR1 reads SGHRS; CDR2 reads YFSETQ. This CDR3 reads CASSLEQGLIQYF. The CDR3 DNA reads TGCGCCAGCAGCTTGGAACAGGGCCTCATTCAGTACTTC.

The CDR3 coding sequence is TGTGCCAGCAGCGTACCCATCGACTCGGGACGGCGGCTGTTTTTT. This encodes CASSVPIDSGRRLFF. This chain joins TRBV9 and TRBJ2-2, with D tentatively TRBD1 or TRBD2 (5 bases each). V was shortened by 1 base and J by 13 bases, with 20 bases between the two germline ends. The CDR3 covers 15 residues. Germline V CDR1 and CDR2: SGDLS, YYNGEE.

The chain carries TRBV14 and TRBJ1-1; D not resolved. The V and J ends lost 6 bases and 0 bases respectively, with 8 bases between them. Germline V gives CDR1 SGHDN, CDR2 FVKESK. The CDR3 runs 13 residues. The CDR3, as DNA: TGTGCCAGCAGTCCGATTATGAACACTGAAGCTTTCTTT. Protein product: CASSPIMNTEAFF. The whole variable domain, filled in from reference TRBV14 and TRBJ1-1, reads EAGVTQFPSHSVIEKGQTVTLRCDPISGHDNLYWYRRVMGKEIKFLLHFVKESKQDESGMPNNRFLAERTGGTYSTLKVQPAELEDSGVYFCASSPIMNTEAFFGQGTRLTVV.

This clone has a single count. The DNA of the CDR3 is TGTGCCAGCAGTGAATCTTCCGAGCAGTACTTC. Translation gives CASSESSEQYF. The chain links TRBV25-1 to TRBJ2-7; D not resolved. V dropped 1 base and J dropped 6 bases, with 4 bases sitting between them. This CDR3 spans 11 amino acids. Germline CDR1 is MGHDK and CDR2 is SYGVNS.

V and J are TRBV2 and TRBJ2-1; unclear D gene. The CDR3 totals 13 residues. CDR1 is SNHLY, CDR2 FYNNEI, per germline. V was trimmed by 8 bases and J by 6 bases, leaving 14 bases between them. CDR3 sequence reads: CASLQLSFNEQFF. The CDR3 coding sequence is TGTGCCAGCTTACAGTTAAGCTTCAATGAGCAGTTCTTC. Looking up the rest from reference TRBV2 and TRBJ2-1 gives the full variable domain: EPEVTQTPSHQVTQMGQEVILRCVPISNHLYFYWYRQILGQKVEFLVSFYNNEISEKSEIFDDQFSVERPDGSNFTLKIRSTKLEDSAMYFCASLQLSFNEQFFGPGTRLTVL.

The chain has TRBV27 and TRBJ2-7, with TRBD1 matching 8 bases. J gave up 4 bases and V 2 bases, and 1 base lay outside the gene matches. The CDR3 length is 13 residues. CDR1 and CDR2 from the germline V gene are MNHEY and SMNVEV (reference sequence). Written as DNA, the CDR3 is TGTGCCAGCAGTTTACAGGGGGCTTACGAGCAGTACTTC. The encoded protein is CASSLQGAYEQYF.

The CDR3 loop is CASSLGFGALYNEQFF. The CDR3 bases are TGCGCCAGCAGCTTGGGCTTTGGTGCTCTCTACAATGAGCAGTTCTTC. V is TRBV5-1 and J is TRBJ2-1; no firm D call. This CDR3 is built from 16 residues. Germline assignment: CDR1 SGHRS and CDR2 YFSETQ. V lost 0 bases and J lost 3, with 13 bases in between. Looking up the rest from reference TRBV5-1 and TRBJ2-1 gives the full variable domain: KAGVTQTPRYLIKTRGQQVTLSCSPISGHRSVSWYQQTPGQGLQFLFEYFSETQRNKGNFPGRFSGRQFSNSRSEMNVSTLELGDSALYLCASSLGFGALYNEQFFGPGTRLTVL.

The V call is TRBV6-1, the J call TRBJ1-3, with TRBD1 matching over 9 bases. The CDR3 is made up of 13 amino acids. Germline CDR1 MNHNS, CDR2 SASEGT. Trimming cost V 8 bases and J 4 bases; bases outside gene matches: 3. For the CDR3, the DNA is TGTGCCAGCTCGGGACAGGGAGGAAACACCATATATTTT. Amino acid sequence: CASSGQGGNTIYF.